The T cell receptor beta chain under discussion was sequenced for a study of blood T cell repertoires in COVID-19. Study as a whole: COVID-19 samples, acute and convalescent, were from the United States, Italy and Spain. The analysed material was cDNA or gDNA that came from T cells, B-cell-depleted T cells, or PBMCs.

In the authors' workflow: Reference gene primer amplification yielded estimated nucleated cell counts. TCRdb keeps only in-frame clones here, not all; method: immunoSEQ multiplex PCR. V and J calls and clone size are copied from that table; D and trimming were computed from the DNA. The table has fewer than 200,000 clones, approximately 85% seen once. This CDR3 comprises 15 residues. After removal of 5 bases from V and 2 bases from J, the junction contained 5 bases not matched to a gene. Germline V gene sequence: CDR1 LNHDA, CDR2 SQIVND (reference sequence). In this sample, this clone turned up once. The specimen was peripheral blood. The clonotype was recovered from a man aged 40-49 years who had recovered from COVID-19. The chain links TRBV19 to TRBJ2-2; 7 nucleotides agree with TRBD2. The CDR3 nucleotides read TGTGCCAGTAGTCTCGGGACTATTAACACCGGGGAGCTGTTTTTT. It translates to CASSLGTINTGELFF.